This T cell receptor beta chain stems from a study of identical twins. The study, taken as a whole, reports: Insertion counts were lower in abundant cord blood beta clonotypes, a trend that memory repertoires did not show.

Via MiXCR, TCRdb re-called the 5' RACE reads, giving one row per CDR3 protein. This sample has fewer than 250,000 distinct CDR3 sequences, with 5.5% to 7% found just once. The CDR3 length is 15 residues. J gave up 9 bases and V 1 base, and 5 bases lay outside the gene matches. Germline V lookup: CDR1 LGHDT, CDR2 YNNKEL (reference sequence). This clonotype was observed at least ten times. Its cognate antigen is unknown. This same sample was also taken into another study, of yellow fever vaccine responses in identical twins.

The receptor's source is a woman in her late teens or twenties in good health. The sample consisted of memory (CD45RO+) T cells sorted from blood. This chain joins TRBV3-1 and TRBJ1-6; the match to TRBD1 covers 8 bases. The CDR3 coding sequence is TGTGCCAGCAGCCAAGGGACAGGGAAGGCTTCACCCCTCCACTTT. Its translation is CASSQGTGKASPLHF.